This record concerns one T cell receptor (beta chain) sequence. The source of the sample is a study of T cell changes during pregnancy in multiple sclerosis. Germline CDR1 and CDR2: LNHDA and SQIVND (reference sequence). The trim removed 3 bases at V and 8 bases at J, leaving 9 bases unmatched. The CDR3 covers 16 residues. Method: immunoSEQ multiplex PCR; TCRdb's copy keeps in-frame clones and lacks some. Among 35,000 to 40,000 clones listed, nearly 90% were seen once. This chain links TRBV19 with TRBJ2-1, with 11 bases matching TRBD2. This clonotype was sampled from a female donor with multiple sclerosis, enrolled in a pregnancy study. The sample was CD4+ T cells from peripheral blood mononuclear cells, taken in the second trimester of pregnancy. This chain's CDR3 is CASSIYLAGGPYEQFF. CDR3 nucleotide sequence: TGTGCCAGTAGTATTTATTTAGCGGGAGGGCCCTATGAGCAGTTCTTC.